This T cell receptor (beta chain) was recovered during a study of T cell clones after liver transplantation. At the level of the study: Three of eight recipients were HCV-positive; others had non-autoimmune, non-viral indications.

In the case of this clone: Its specificity is unknown.

CDR3 length: 16 residues. CDR1 is SEHNR, CDR2 FQNEAQ, per germline (reference sequence). Trimming at V came to 5 bases and at J to 4 bases, leaving 9 bases not matched to a gene. The data were produced by immunoSEQ multiplex PCR, yet TCRdb's version contains in-frame clones alone and is incomplete. The repertoire holds 7,500 or so clones, with around 70% as singletons. Overall study results and limits: Post-transplant, graft-donor-reactive CD4 TCRbeta sequences in blood dropped significantly in most of the 8 subjects. Graft donor-reactive T cells possibly entered the graft instead of undergoing deletion.

This TCR was sampled from a human donor who received a liver transplant. The material sequenced was CD8+ T cells from blood, taken before liver transplant. This sequence joins TRBV7-9 and TRBJ2-1; 9 nucleotides agree with TRBD2. CDR3 amino acids: CASSQTGTSSYNEQFF. CDR3 nucleotide sequence: TGTGCCAGCAGCCAAACCGGGACTAGCTCATACAATGAGCAGTTCTTC.